The entry below gives a single T cell receptor beta chain sequence along with its context. Its specificity is unknown. The sample belongs to a study of T cell responses to AZD1222 COVID-19 vaccine. For the study at large: Researchers grouped second doses given at about 4 or about 12 weeks into one pool.

General study points: The number of AZD1222 recipients seropositive at baseline was only five to seven. A reported finding is that nearly half of spike-specific TCRs target unmutated variant regions. Vaccine-associated CD4 TCRs ranged over spike, dominating at 160-218 and 743-854.

TCRdb's copy holds only in-frame clones and misses some; the assay was immunoSEQ multiplex PCR. The profile shows approximately 100,000 clones, 91% of them singletons. V gave up 0 bases and J gave up 4 bases; unmatched junction bases: 9. The germline V gene encodes CDR1 SGHAT and CDR2 FQNNGV. This CDR3 is 18 amino acids long. Sequencing was performed on peripheral blood, taken on day 0 of AZD1222 vaccination. The sequence derives from an adult in good health. The chain uses TRBV11-2 and TRBJ1-4; 9 bases are a match to TRBD1. The CDR3 bases are TGTGCCAGCAGCTTAGATAAACGGCGACAGGGGGTTAATGAAAAACTGTTTTTT. Its translation is CASSLDKRRQGVNEKLFF.